These 5 T cell receptor beta chains were sequenced from one sample in a study of shared clonotypes between healthy human individuals. The data were produced by immunoSEQ multiplex PCR, yet TCRdb's version contains in-frame clones alone and is incomplete. The table includes under 1 million clones, around 93% detected once. As defined, naive CD8 cells were CD45RO-negative and positively selected for CCR7, with terminally differentiated effector memory CD45RA+ cells excluded. The specimen was naive CD8+ T cells sorted from blood. The receptor set was obtained from a young man in good health.

This chain joins TRBV4-2 and TRBJ2-1, with TRBD2 matching over 10 bases. The trim removed 2 bases at V and 5 bases at J, leaving 6 bases unmatched. CDR1 is LGHNA, CDR2 YNFKEQ, per germline. The CDR3 has 16 amino acids. CDR3 DNA: TGTGCCAGCAGCCAAAGACGGACTAGCGGAAACAATGAGCAGTTCTTC. Protein product: CASSQRRTSGNNEQFF.

The chain employs TRBV7-9 and TRBJ2-4; D remains unclear. V was cut by 5 bases and J by 5 bases, with 16 bases left in between. The germline gives CDR1 SEHNR, CDR2 FQNEAQ (reference sequence). This CDR3 region has 15 residues. CDR3 region: CASSLTALRQNIQYF. For the CDR3, the DNA is TGTGCCAGCAGCCTTACGGCATTAAGGCAAAACATTCAGTACTTC. Variable domain in full (rest from reference TRBV7-9 and TRBJ2-4): DTGVSQNPRHKITKRGQNVTFRCDPISEHNRLYWYRQTLGQGPEFLTYFQNEAQLEKSRLLSDRFSAERPKGSFSTLEIQRTEQGDSAMYLCASSLTALRQNIQYFGAGTRLSVL.

V and J are TRBV11-2 and TRBJ2-2; D may be TRBD1 (5 bases). Trimming pared 4 bases from V and 1 base from J, leaving 10 bases between. Germline V gene lookup returns CDR1 SGHAT and CDR2 FQNNGV. The CDR3 has 15 amino acids. CDR3 coding DNA: TGTGCCAGCAGCTCATGGACACTGAACACCGGGGAGCTGTTTTTT. This gives the protein CASSSWTLNTGELFF.

The chain employs TRBV5-1 and TRBJ2-2; 12 bases line up with TRBD1. This CDR3 spans 14 amino acids. V trimming: 4 bases; J trimming: 9 bases; junction bases outside the gene matches: 4. Looked up from germline, CDR1 is SGHRS and CDR2 is YFSETQ. The CDR3 is CASSGGQGARELFF. As DNA, the CDR3 is TGCGCCAGCAGCGGGGGACAGGGGGCCCGGGAGCTGTTTTTT.

The chain recombines TRBV29-1 with TRBJ2-7; 7 bases agree with TRBD1. The germline V gene has CDR1 SQVTM and CDR2 ANQGSEA. This CDR3 is 12 amino acids long. Unmatched junction bases numbered 5, after V lost 6 bases and J lost 3 bases. This chain's CDR3 is CSVEDRHYEQYF. CDR3 sequence (DNA): TGCAGCGTGGAGGACAGGCACTACGAGCAGTACTTC.